This T cell receptor (beta chain) comes out of a study of Ad26.COV2.S vaccination and SARS-CoV-2 variants. Study-level findings and limits: It is possible that the TCR breadth and depth analyses underestimated the total T cell responses. Substantial breadth was reported for post-vaccination spike-specific CD8+ and CD4+ T cells. Placebo recipients had lower spike-specific TCR breadth than vaccine recipients. Breadth measured for non-spike TCRs was similar across vaccine and placebo recipients.

Only in-frame clones appear in the TCRdb table, and some are missing; sequencing was by immunoSEQ multiplex PCR. The sample carries about 180,000 clones, roughly 87% recorded once. V shed 6 bases and J 6 bases; nucleotides not matched to a gene: 6. Germline CDR1 is MNHNY and CDR2 is SVGAGI (reference sequence). The CDR3 is 16 residues long. As concerns this clone: What it binds is unknown.

This TCR came from a human donor who had recovered from COVID-19. This sample comprised peripheral blood, obtained after recovery from COVID-19. This chain links TRBV6-6 with TRBJ2-2; TRBD2 matches at 14 bases. The CDR3 coding sequence is TGTGCCAGCAGCGGGACTAGCGGGAGTCGGGCCGGGGAGCTGTTTTTT. It codes for CASSGTSGSRAGELFF.